Shown below are 3 T cell receptor beta chains from a single sample sequenced in a study of T cell responses to AZD1222 COVID-19 vaccine (dated by TCRdb to about 2021). In light of the paper, this sample's time point label describes: baseline before first vaccination. Library preparation was by the immunoSEQ multiplex PCR assay. Not all clones reach the TCRdb copy of this immuneACCESS table, which keeps in-frame sequences only. Checked studies attribute under half of the gap to unresolved V genes and leave the rest unexplained. A total of roughly 150,000 clones appear in this sample, around 91% of them only once. Of the sample, 5% falls within the top ten clones. Sample: peripheral blood, taken on day 0 of AZD1222 vaccination. The receptors stem from an adult in good health.

The CDR3 nucleotides are TGCAGCGTTGAAGAGGGGGCAGCAGAGACCCAGTACTTC. Amino acids: CSVEEGAAETQYF. The chain uses TRBV29-1 and TRBJ2-5; the D gene is possibly TRBD1 (6 bases). Germline CDR1 and CDR2: SQVTM and ANQGSEA. Deletions cut 0 bases from V and 4 bases from J, with 9 bases between. The CDR3 is 13 residues long.

The gene calls are TRBV19 and TRBJ2-7; D assignment may be TRBD1 or TRBD2 (6 bases each). Germline lookup yields CDR1 LNHDA and CDR2 SQIVND (reference sequence). This CDR3 is built from 12 residues. Trimming removed 8 bases at V and 4 bases at J, with 12 bases between. The CDR3 nucleotides are TGTGCCAGTTCGGGGGCGCTTTACGAGCAGTACTTC. It specifies CASSGALYEQYF. The variable domain in full, completed from reference TRBV19 and TRBJ2-7, reads DGGITQSPKYLFRKEGQNVTLSCEQNLNHDAMYWYRQDPGQGLRLIYYSQIVNDFQKGDIAEGYSVSREKKESFPLTVTSAQKNPTAFYLCASSGALYEQYFGPGTRLTVT.

This clone was found a few times. J is TRBJ1-2 and V is TRBV5-6; D uncertain. CDR1 SGHDT and CDR2 YYEEEE come from the germline V gene. The germline V and J ends were trimmed by 4 bases and 4 bases, with 8 bases remaining between them. The CDR3 consists of 12 residues. The CDR3 loop reads CASSPGFYGYTF. The CDR3 DNA is TGTGCCAGCAGCCCCGGGTTCTATGGCTACACCTTC.